Listed below are T cell receptor beta chains from one sample, sequenced in a study of T cells in Graves' hyperthyroidism and ophthalmopathy. TCRdb recomputed calls from the multiplex PCR reads with MiXCR, one row per CDR3 protein. The profile covers 300,000 or so distinct CDR3 sequences, with over 15% appearing a single time and roughly 50% taken by the ten largest. The sample consisted of blood. The receptors were sampled from a woman between 55 and 75 years old with Graves' ophthalmopathy. Both conserved end residues are part of each CDR3. A D gene is named only where the DNA matches it firmly. A row's size may be missing; if present it is once, few, many or a size class.

TRBJ1-5 many NA TRBV4-2 TGTGCCAGCAGCCAAGATCGAGGCCGCAATCAGCCCCAGCATTTT CASSQDRGRNQPQHF
TRBJ1-2 many NA TRBV3-1 TGTGCCAGCAGCCAAGCCCAGGGTGGCGGCTACACCTTC CASSQAQGGGYTF
TRBJ2-7 few NA TRBV6-1 TGTGCCAGCAAGCTACAGGGCGGCTCCTACGAGCAGTACTTC CASKLQGGSYEQYF
TRBJ1-2 NA TRBD1 TRBV10-3 TGTGCCATCAGGCGGACAGGGACGAACTATGGCTACACCTTC CAIRRTGTNYGYTF
TRBJ1-2 many NA TRBV11-2 TGTGCCAGCAGCCCCCCGGGAGGGCTCTCGGGGTATGGCTACACCTTC CASSPPGGLSGYGYTF
TRBJ1-5 many NA TRBV28 TGTGCCAGCAGTTTATTCTCAACGTGGAGCAATCAGCCCCAGCATTTT CASSLFSTWSNQPQHF
TRBJ2-2 many NA TRBV4-2 TGTGCCAGCAGCCAAGAGAAGGGTTTCACCGGGGAGCTGTTTTTT CASSQEKGFTGELFF
TRBJ2-3 NA TRBD2 TRBV4-3 TGCGCCAGCAGCCACGGACTAGCGGACACAGATACGCAGTATTTT CASSHGLADTDTQYF
TRBJ2-5 NA NA TRBV27 TGTGCCAGCAGTTCAGGAACCCAAGCTGGGGGGGAGACCCAGTACTTC CASSSGTQAGGETQYF
TRBJ2-2 NA NA TRBV7-2 TGTGCCAGCAGCTTATATGGTAACACCGGGGAGCCGTTTTTT CASSLYGNTGEPFF
TRBJ2-2 NA TRBD1 TRBV14 TGTGCCAGCAGCCAAGTTGGGGGACAGGGAAGATTTTTTGGAGCCGGGGAGCTGTTTTTT CASSQVGGQGRFFGAGELFF
TRBJ2-1 many TRBD1 TRBV5-1 TGCGCCAGCAGCTTCGAGACAGGGTTACGGGAGCAGTTCTTC CASSFETGLREQFF
TRBJ2-5 few TRBD1 TRBV7-2 TGTGCCAGCAGCGTAACAGGGGTTAAAGAGACCCAGTACTTC CASSVTGVKETQYF
TRBJ1-2 many NA TRBV5-5 TGTGCCAGCAGTCCAACCATTAACTATGGCTACACCTTC CASSPTINYGYTF
TRBJ1-2 many TRBD1 TRBV7-3 TGTGCCAGCAGCCCAGACAGGGCCAGGGGCTACACCTTC CASSPDRARGYTF
TRBJ2-1 few TRBD2 TRBV6-1 TGTGCCAGCAGTTTCATCGGGGGGGAGCAGTTCTTC CASSFIGGEQFF